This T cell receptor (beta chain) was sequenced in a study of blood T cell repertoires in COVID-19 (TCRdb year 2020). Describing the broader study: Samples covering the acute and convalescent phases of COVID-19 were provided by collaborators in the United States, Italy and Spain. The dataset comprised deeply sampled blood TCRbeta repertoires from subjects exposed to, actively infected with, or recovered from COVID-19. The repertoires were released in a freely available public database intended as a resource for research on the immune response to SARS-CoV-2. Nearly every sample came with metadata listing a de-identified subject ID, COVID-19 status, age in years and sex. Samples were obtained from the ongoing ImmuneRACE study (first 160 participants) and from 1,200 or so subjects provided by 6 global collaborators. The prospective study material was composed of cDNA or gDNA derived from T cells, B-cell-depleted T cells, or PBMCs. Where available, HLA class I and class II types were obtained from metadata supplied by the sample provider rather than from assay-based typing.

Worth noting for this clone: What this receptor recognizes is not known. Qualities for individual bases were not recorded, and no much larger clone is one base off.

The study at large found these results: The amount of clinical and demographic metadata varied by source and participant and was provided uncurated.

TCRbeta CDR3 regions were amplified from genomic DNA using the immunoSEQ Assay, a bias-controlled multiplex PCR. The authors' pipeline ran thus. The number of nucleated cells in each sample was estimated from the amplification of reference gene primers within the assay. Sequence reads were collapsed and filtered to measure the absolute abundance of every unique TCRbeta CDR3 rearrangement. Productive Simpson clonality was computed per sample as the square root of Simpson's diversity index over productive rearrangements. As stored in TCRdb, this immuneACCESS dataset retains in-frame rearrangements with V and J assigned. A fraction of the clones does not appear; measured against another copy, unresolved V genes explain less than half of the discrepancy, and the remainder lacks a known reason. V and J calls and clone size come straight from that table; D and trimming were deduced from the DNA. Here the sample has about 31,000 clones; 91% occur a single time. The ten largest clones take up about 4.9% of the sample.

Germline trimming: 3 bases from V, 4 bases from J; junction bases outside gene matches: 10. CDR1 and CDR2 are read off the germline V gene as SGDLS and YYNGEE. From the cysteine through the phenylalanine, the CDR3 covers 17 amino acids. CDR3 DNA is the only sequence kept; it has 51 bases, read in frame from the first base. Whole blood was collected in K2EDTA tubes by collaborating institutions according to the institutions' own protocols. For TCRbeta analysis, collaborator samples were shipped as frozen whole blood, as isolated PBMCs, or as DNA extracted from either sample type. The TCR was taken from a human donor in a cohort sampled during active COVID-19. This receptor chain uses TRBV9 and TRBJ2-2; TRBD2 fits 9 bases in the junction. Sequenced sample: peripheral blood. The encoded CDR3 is CASSAIPSGVGTGELFF. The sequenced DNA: TGTGCCAGCAGCGCCATTCCTAGCGGGGTGGGCACCGGGGAGCTGTTTTTT.